This T cell receptor (beta chain) is from a study of T-cell reconstitution after alpha-beta-depleted transplantation in children. This clonotype has more than one count but fewer than ten. There are 15 residues in the CDR3. Germline loops: CDR1 SGHAT, CDR2 FQDESV (reference sequence). The V end lost 5 bases, the J end lost 3 bases, and 15 bases lay between the germline ends. TCRbeta library construction was performed incorporating unique molecular identifiers. TCRdb re-analysed the PCR reads in MiXCR, keeping a single row per CDR3 protein. Of approximately 270,000 distinct CDR3 sequences in the sample, 9.9% were seen once.

Sequences were derived from PBMCs from the stem cell graft donor, sampled from the stem cell graft. This clonotype was sampled from a human donor who donated a stem cell graft to a child with SCID. J is TRBJ2-3 and V is TRBV11-1, with D uncertain. CDR3 nucleotide sequence: TGTGCCAGCAGCCCCGATCGGGCCCGGACAGATACGCAGTATTTT. This encodes CASSPDRARTDTQYF. Full variable domain (missing parts from reference TRBV11-1 and TRBJ2-3): EAEVAQSPRYKITEKSQAVAFWCDPISGHATLYWYRQILGQGPELLVQFQDESVVDDSQLPKDRFSAERLKGVDSTLKIQPAELGDSAMYLCASSPDRARTDTQYFGPGTRLTVL.